What follows are 13 T cell receptor beta chains derived from one specimen sequenced in a study of PD-1 blockade in classical Hodgkin lymphoma. Sequencing used immunoSEQ multiplex PCR; TCRdb keeps in-frame clones, though not all of them. The repertoire has about 99,000 clones, 80% to 90% of them found once; the top ten carry 15% to 20%. Each of the patients experienced relapse following autologous stem cell transplantation, and their brentuximab vedotin exposure differed. The specimen was peripheral blood mononuclear cells (PBMCs), collected before the second cycle of nivolumab. The receptors derive from a human donor with classical Hodgkin lymphoma.

This clone was seen more than once but under ten times. The chain uses TRBV14 and TRBJ1-4; TRBD1 might be the D (6 bases). Germline values: CDR1 SGHDN, CDR2 FVKESK. This CDR3 contains 14 residues. V was trimmed by 4 bases and J by 8 bases, leaving 14 bases between them. CDR3 sequence: CASSRQVESEKLFF. The CDR3 coding sequence is TGTGCCAGCAGCCGACAGGTCGAGAGCGAAAAACTGTTTTTT.

V usage is TRBV5-1 and J usage is TRBJ1-2; D may be TRBD1 (5 bases). The germline V gene has CDR1 SGHRS and CDR2 YFSETQ. V lost 5 bases and J lost 0, with 26 bases in between. The CDR3 has 19 residues. The CDR3 nucleotides read TGCGCCAGCAGACGCTCGGTCGGTCAGGGCAGTCAAGCTAACTATGGCTACACCTTC. This encodes CASRRSVGQGSQANYGYTF.

The chain carries TRBV27 and TRBJ1-1, with 10 positions matching TRBD1. After removal of 2 bases from V and 6 bases from J, the junction contained 6 bases not matched to a gene. Germline CDR1 reads MNHEY; CDR2 reads SMNVEV (reference sequence). CDR3 size: 15 residues. The chain's CDR3 is CASSLKTGGAAEAFF. Here the CDR3 DNA reads TGTGCCAGCAGTTTAAAGACAGGGGGCGCGGCTGAAGCTTTCTTT.

The V gene is TRBV5-1, the J gene TRBJ1-2; tentative D call: TRBD1 (5 bases). Trimming left V 4 bases short and J 8 bases short, with 18 bases between. The CDR3 contains 14 residues. Germline CDR1 reads SGHRS; CDR2 reads YFSETQ. The CDR3 loop reads CASSETVSGTGYTF. Here the CDR3 DNA reads TGCGCCAGCAGCGAGACAGTTAGTGGTACCGGCTACACCTTC.

The genes are TRBV11-3 and TRBJ2-7, with D perhaps given as TRBD1 or TRBD2 (5 bases each). The CDR3 has 13 amino acids. The germline CDR1 and CDR2 sequences are SGHNT and YENEEA. Trimming removed 5 bases at V and 2 bases at J, with 10 bases between. The DNA of the CDR3 is TGTGCCAGCAGCCGGGGCAGTACCTACGAGCAGTACTTC. Translating it yields CASSRGSTYEQYF. The full variable domain, rest sourced from reference TRBV11-3 and TRBJ2-7, is EAGVVQSPRYKIIEKKQPVAFWCNPISGHNTLYWYLQNLGQGPELLIRYENEEAVDDSQLPKDRFSAERLKGVDSTLKIQPAELGDSAVYLCASSRGSTYEQYFGPGTRLTVT.

In nucleotides, the CDR3 is TGTGCCAGCAGCTTAGTAAGAGGGCCCCCAGGGGACACTGAAGCTTTCTTT. Translating it yields CASSLVRGPPGDTEAFF. The chain carries TRBV7-2 and TRBJ1-1; TRBD1 is a possible D gene (6 bases). The V gene lost 1 base and the J gene lost 3 bases, with 18 bases spanning the gap. The CDR3 is made up of 17 amino acids. CDR1 and CDR2 from the germline V gene are SGHTA and FQGNSA.

The rearrangement uses TRBV4-1 and TRBJ1-1; a weak D match, TRBD1 (5 bases). In germline, CDR1 is MGHRA, CDR2 YSYEKL. The V gene lost 0 bases and the J gene lost 4 bases, with 9 bases spanning the gap. This CDR3 contains 14 residues. The CDR3 region is CASSQESQGTEAFF. The CDR3 region has the DNA TGCGCCAGCAGCCAAGAGAGCCAGGGCACTGAAGCTTTCTTT.

This chain links TRBV5-6 with TRBJ2-7, with 9 bases identical to TRBD2. CDR3 size: 14 residues. Germline-derived CDR1 and CDR2 are SGHDT and YYEEEE. Trimming cost V 5 bases and J 6 bases; bases outside gene matches: 9. CDR3 in DNA: TGTGCCAGCAGTCTACCTGGCGGGAGGGTCGAGCAGTACTTC. Translating it yields CASSLPGGRVEQYF. Supplemented by reference TRBV5-6 and TRBJ2-7, the full variable domain reads DAGVTQSPTHLIKTRGQQVTLRCSPKSGHDTVSWYQQALGQGPQFIFQYYEEEERQRGNFPDRFSGHQFPNYSSELNVNALLLGDSALYLCASSLPGGRVEQYFGPGTRLTVT.

CDR3 sequence (DNA): TGTGCCAGCAGCTTAAGGCGGGTCTACGAGCAGTACTTC. This sequence encodes CASSLRRVYEQYF. This rearrangement joins TRBV7-2 to TRBJ2-7; maybe TRBD2 (5 bases). The V end lost 2 bases, the J end lost 3 bases, and 8 bases lay between the germline ends. Per the germline V gene, CDR1 is SGHTA and CDR2 is FQGNSA. The CDR3 is made up of 13 amino acids.

V usage is TRBV4-2 and J usage is TRBJ2-6; D is uncertain. The CDR3 has 16 residues. In germline, CDR1 is LGHNA, CDR2 YNFKEQ. V was pared by 4 bases and J by 0 bases, with 10 bases between. This CDR3 reads CASSPLGGSGANVLTF. The CDR3 nucleotides read TGTGCCAGCAGCCCCCTAGGCGGCTCTGGGGCCAACGTCCTGACTTTC.

The chain uses TRBV28 and TRBJ2-7; 13 nucleotides align to TRBD2. Per the germline V gene, CDR1 is MDHEN and CDR2 is SYDVKM. CDR3 length equals 14 residues. Trimming took 6 bases from V and 4 from J; bases not matched to a gene: 3. CDR3 in amino acids: CASRGTSGIYEQYF. CDR3 nucleotide sequence: TGTGCCAGCAGGGGGACTAGCGGGATATACGAGCAGTACTTC.

The genes are TRBV9 and TRBJ1-1, with 7 positions matching TRBD1. Germline assignment: CDR1 SGDLS and CDR2 YYNGEE. The CDR3 has 15 residues. V gave up 1 base and J gave up 2 bases; unmatched junction bases: 5. The CDR3 is CASSVFDRVNTEAFF. Here the CDR3 DNA reads TGTGCCAGCAGCGTATTCGACAGGGTTAACACTGAAGCTTTCTTT.

This CDR3 reads CASSSRTSGAQETQYF. Here the CDR3 DNA reads TGTGCCAGCAGCTCTAGGACTAGCGGAGCCCAAGAGACCCAGTACTTC. The V gene is TRBV7-9, the J gene TRBJ2-5; 10 bases are a match to TRBD2. Germline values: CDR1 SEHNR, CDR2 FQNEAQ (reference sequence). With V trimmed by 4 bases and J by 1 base, 6 bases remained unmatched. This CDR3 spans 16 amino acids.